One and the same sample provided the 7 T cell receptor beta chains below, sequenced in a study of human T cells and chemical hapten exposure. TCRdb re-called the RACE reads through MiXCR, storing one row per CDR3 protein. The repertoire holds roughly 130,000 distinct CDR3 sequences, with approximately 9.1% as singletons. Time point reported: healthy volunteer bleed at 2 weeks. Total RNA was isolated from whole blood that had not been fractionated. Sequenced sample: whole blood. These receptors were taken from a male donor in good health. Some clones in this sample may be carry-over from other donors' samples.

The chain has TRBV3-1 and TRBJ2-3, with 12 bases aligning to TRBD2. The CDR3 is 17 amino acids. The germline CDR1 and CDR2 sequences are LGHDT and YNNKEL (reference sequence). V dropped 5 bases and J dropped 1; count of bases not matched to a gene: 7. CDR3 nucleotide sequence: TGTGCCAGCAGCTGGGGACTAGCGGGTTTCGGCACAGATACGCAGTATTTT. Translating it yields CASSWGLAGFGTDTQYF.

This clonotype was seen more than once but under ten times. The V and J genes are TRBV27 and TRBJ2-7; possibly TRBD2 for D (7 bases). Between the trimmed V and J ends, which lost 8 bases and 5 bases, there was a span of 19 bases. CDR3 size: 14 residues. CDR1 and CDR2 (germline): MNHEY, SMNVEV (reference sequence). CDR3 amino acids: CASPRGGDKNEQYF. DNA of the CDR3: TGTGCCAGCCCTAGGGGGGGGGACAAGAACGAGCAGTACTTC.

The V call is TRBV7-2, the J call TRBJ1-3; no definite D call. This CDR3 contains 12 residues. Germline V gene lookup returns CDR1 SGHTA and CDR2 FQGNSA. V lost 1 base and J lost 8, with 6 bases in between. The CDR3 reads CASSLGAHTIYF. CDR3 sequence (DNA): TGTGCCAGCAGCTTAGGTGCGCACACCATATATTTT.

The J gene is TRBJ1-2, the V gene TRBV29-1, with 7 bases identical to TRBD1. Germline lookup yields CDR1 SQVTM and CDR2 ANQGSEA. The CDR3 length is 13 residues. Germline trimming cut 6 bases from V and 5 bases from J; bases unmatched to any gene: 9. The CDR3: CSVGDSPSYGYTF. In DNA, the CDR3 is TGCAGCGTCGGGGACAGCCCTTCGTATGGCTACACCTTC.

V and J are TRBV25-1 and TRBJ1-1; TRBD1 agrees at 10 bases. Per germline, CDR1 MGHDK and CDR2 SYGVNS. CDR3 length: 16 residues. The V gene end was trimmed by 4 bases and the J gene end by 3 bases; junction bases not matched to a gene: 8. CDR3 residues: CASSGHGQGVDTEAFF. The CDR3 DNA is TGTGCCAGCAGTGGCCACGGACAGGGGGTCGACACTGAAGCTTTCTTT.

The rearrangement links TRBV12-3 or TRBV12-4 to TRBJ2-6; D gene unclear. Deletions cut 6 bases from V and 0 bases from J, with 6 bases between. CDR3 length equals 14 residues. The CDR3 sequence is CASSPSSGANVLTF. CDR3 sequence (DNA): TGTGCCAGCAGCCCAAGCTCTGGGGCCAACGTCCTGACTTTC.

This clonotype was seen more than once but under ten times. CDR3 in DNA: TGTGCCAGCGGCAGAACCTATAATTCACCCCTCCACTTT. This gives the protein CASGRTYNSPLHF. The V gene is TRBV28, the J gene TRBJ1-6, with D unresolved. The V end was cut by 8 bases, the J end by 2 bases, with 7 bases between. The CDR3 has 13 residues. Germline-derived CDR1 and CDR2 are MDHEN and SYDVKM.